These 9 T cell receptor beta chains came from one sample sequenced in a study of tumor-infiltrating lymphocytes in primary liver carcinoma. TCR beta cDNA was reverse-transcribed from 500 to 550 ng of total RNA. The reaction used a constant-region primer and ProtoScript II reverse transcriptase. Libraries covering TCR beta were generated through three nested multiplex PCR rounds (using a slightly modified ARM-PCR). TRBV1-TRBV30 forward primers paired with a C-beta reverse primer drove the first two PCR rounds, about 9 cycles each. TCRdb reprocessed the multiplex PCR reads via MiXCR and lists one record per CDR3 protein. This table has approximately 300,000 distinct CDR3 sequences, approximately 65% appearing once. Germline DNA was also extracted, with blood RNA taken from unsorted whole blood. The sequenced material came from peripheral blood. The receptors here all came from a man aged 40-49 years with primary liver carcinoma and hepatitis B virus infection.

The chain uses TRBV24-1 and TRBJ1-2, with D possibly matching TRBD1 (6 bases). V gave up 2 bases and J gave up 5 bases, with 17 bases separating them. Germline lookup yields CDR1 KGHDR and CDR2 SFDVKD. This CDR3 has 16 amino acids. The DNA for the CDR3 is TGTGCCACCAGTGATTCCAGGGGACACGAACTTTATGGCTACACCTTC. Protein: CATSDSRGHELYGYTF.

With respect to this clonotype: A much more abundant neighbour one base away suggests this may be a read error. The V gene is TRBV12-3 or TRBV12-4, the J gene TRBJ2-1, with D possibly TRBD2 on 6 matching bases. CDR3 size: 13 residues. CDR3 DNA: TGTACCAGCAGTGCGGGGACGTTGGAGGAGCAGTTCTTC. Its translation is CTSSAGTLEEQFF.

This clonotype was recorded many times. The chain is built from TRBV10-1 and TRBJ2-3; D not resolved. Germline CDR1 WNHNN, CDR2 SYGVQD (reference sequence). Deletions cut 0 bases from V and 3 bases from J, with 10 bases between. The CDR3 is 15 residues long. Written as DNA, the CDR3 is TGCGCCAGCAGTGAGTCGAGTGCAGGAACAGATACGCAGTATTTT. It codes for CASSESSAGTDTQYF.

In regard to this clonotype: A read error is possible here, since a much larger clone lies one base away. V and J are TRBV29-1 and TRBJ1-3; no clear D. Germline CDR1 SQVTM, CDR2 ANQGSEA. Trimming stripped 4 bases from V and 0 bases from J, with 13 bases between. The CDR3 consists of 15 residues. CDR3 coding DNA: TGCAGCGTTGGGAATGGCACCCACTCTGGAAACACCATATATTTT. Amino acids: CSVGNGTHSGNTIYF.

This clonotype was detected a few times. The V gene is TRBV5-4, the J gene TRBJ2-3; D unclear. The CDR3 runs to 15 residues. The germline V gene has CDR1 SGHNT and CDR2 YYREEE (reference sequence). Trimming took 3 bases from V and 0 from J, leaving 11 bases between them. The CDR3: CASSSRTSSTDTQYF. The CDR3 DNA reads TGTGCCAGCAGCTCTAGAACCTCTAGCACAGATACGCAGTATTTT.

This clonotype was detected ten times or more. V is TRBV6-1 and J is TRBJ1-2; tentative D call: TRBD1 (6 bases). Germline CDR1 and CDR2: MNHNS and SASEGT. The CDR3 contains 15 residues. Trimming left V 4 bases short and J 0 bases short, with 12 bases between. CDR3 in DNA: TGTGCCAGCAGTGCCTGGACAGTTGCTAACTATGGCTACACCTTC. This sequence encodes CASSAWTVANYGYTF.

For this clonotype: One junction end disagrees with the germline gene, perhaps due to a read error. The rearrangement uses TRBV6-6 and TRBJ1-5, with 9 bases that match TRBD1. The CDR3 spans 15 residues. Germline CDR1 and CDR2: MNHNY and SVGAGI (reference sequence). CDR3 sequence: CPSSGGQGSYQSQHF. In nucleotides, the CDR3 is TGTCCCAGCAGTGGGGGACAGGGTAGTTATCAGTCCCAGCATTTT.

Details on this clonotype: Because it lacks the conserved phenylalanine or tryptophan at the end, this CDR3 is likely a read error. V usage is TRBV28 and J usage is TRBJ1-4; TRBD1 matches 8 bases. In germline, CDR1 is MDHEN, CDR2 SYDVKM. CDR3 length equals 14 residues. With V trimmed by 6 bases and J by 10 bases, 10 bases remained unmatched. CDR3 nucleotides: TGTGCCAGCAGCAGAGGACAGGGAAGTGTAAAACTGTTTTTA. Its translation: CASSRGQGSVKLFL.

This clonotype came up many times. J is TRBJ2-1 and V is TRBV29-1; D unresolved. Trimming cost V 8 bases and J 0 bases, with 11 bases left between them. Germline CDR1 is SQVTM and CDR2 is ANQGSEA. This CDR3 comprises 13 residues. This CDR3 is CSSERNSYNEQFF. CDR3 bases: TGCAGCTCCGAGCGAAACTCCTACAATGAGCAGTTCTTC.